The 32 T cell receptor beta chains presented below share a single source sample, sequenced in a study of blood T cells in healthy people across ages. Using a J-beta primer mix together with a sample-barcoded 5' primer, a second PCR was run for roughly 7 to 11 cycles. Using its own MiXCR run on the 5' RACE reads, TCRdb lists one record per CDR3 protein. This sample has more than 700,000 distinct CDR3 sequences, with less than 70% found just once. Material: blood. The receptors here all came from a man aged 80 or over in good health.

V is TRBV10-2 and J is TRBJ2-5, with D tentatively TRBD1 or TRBD2 (5 bases each). The CDR3 runs to 14 residues. V shed 0 bases and J shed 5 bases, with 10 bases lying between them. CDR1 is WSHSY and CDR2 is SAAADI in the germline V gene. CDR3 residues: CASSESRGGETQYF. CDR3 coding DNA: TGCGCCAGCAGTGAGTCTCGGGGCGGGGAGACCCAGTACTTC.

The chain employs TRBV14 and TRBJ2-1; 10 nucleotides align to TRBD2. From germline, CDR1 is SGHDN and CDR2 FVKESK. This CDR3 is 18 amino acids long. J was trimmed by 1 base and V by 1 base; bases with no gene match: 7. CDR3 DNA sequence: TGTGCCAGCAGCCAAGTCGCGACTAGCGGGTTTTCCTACAATGAGCAGTTCTTC. Protein: CASSQVATSGFSYNEQFF.

V and J are TRBV6-5 and TRBJ2-1; 8 bases agree with TRBD1. CDR3 length: 14 amino acids. Germline V gives CDR1 MNHEY, CDR2 SVGAGI. V shed 5 bases and J 7 bases; nucleotides not matched to a gene: 7. Here the CDR3 DNA reads TGTGCCAGCAGTGGGCGGGACAGGCCAAATGAGCAGTTCTTC. Protein product: CASSGRDRPNEQFF.

The chain uses TRBV10-3 and TRBJ2-4, with 7 nucleotides matching TRBD1. Germline V gene data show CDR1 as ENHRY and CDR2 as SYGVKD. The CDR3 has 14 amino acids. With 3 bases clipped from V and 4 bases from J, the junction kept 3 bases outside the gene matches. The CDR3 nucleotides read TGTGCCATCAGTGAAACGGGACAGAAAAACATTCAGTACTTC. This encodes CAISETGQKNIQYF.

The chain couples TRBV11-2 to TRBJ1-6; D is ambiguous. V lost 5 bases, J lost 0 bases, and 26 bases lay in between. The CDR3 sequence is 21 residues long. Germline values: CDR1 SGHAT, CDR2 FQNNGV. The CDR3 nucleotides are TGTGCCAGCAGCCCCCGGTTGGGGTTTTTCGACCCGAGCTCCTATAATTCACCCCTCCACTTT. It encodes CASSPRLGFFDPSSYNSPLHF.

This clonotype was observed once. The rearrangement uses TRBV29-1 and TRBJ1-2; no clear D gene. CDR1 is SQVTM and CDR2 is ANQGSEA in the germline V gene. The CDR3 runs to 11 residues. V lost 3 bases, J lost 8 bases, and 10 bases lay in between. The chain's CDR3 is CSVDRPLGYTF. CDR3 bases: TGCAGCGTTGATCGGCCCTTAGGCTACACCTTC.

The gene calls are TRBV5-1 and TRBJ2-1; D is uncertain. V was trimmed by 2 bases and J by 9 bases, leaving 12 bases between them. The CDR3 extends over 13 amino acids. Germline-derived CDR1 and CDR2 are SGHRS and YFSETQ. CDR3 protein: CASSFPRSSEQFF. The CDR3 DNA is TGCGCCAGCAGCTTCCCAAGGAGCAGTGAGCAGTTCTTC.

In this sample, this clonotype turned up many times. The rearrangement links TRBV5-1 to TRBJ2-1, with D tentatively TRBD2 (6 bases). The germline gives CDR1 SGHRS, CDR2 YFSETQ. The V and J ends lost 4 bases and 8 bases respectively, with 16 bases between them. The length of the CDR3 is 14 residues. The CDR3 loop is CASSRSIGEDEQFF. CDR3 DNA sequence: TGCGCCAGCAGCCGTTCCATCGGGGAGGATGAGCAGTTCTTC.

This clonotype has only a few counts. The chain combines TRBV20-1 with TRBJ2-1, with no clear D. Germline CDR1 and CDR2: DFQATT and SNEGSKA (reference sequence). The CDR3 consists of 14 residues. Trimming stripped 3 bases from V and 0 bases from J, with 9 bases between. For the CDR3, the DNA is TGCAGTGCTAGGACGTCGAACTCCTACAATGAGCAGTTCTTC. Amino acid sequence: CSARTSNSYNEQFF.

The rearrangement links TRBV7-9 to TRBJ2-2; 8 bases are a match to TRBD1. The CDR3 consists of 15 residues. In germline, CDR1 is SEHNR, CDR2 FQNEAQ (reference sequence). Losses at the gene ends were 5 bases for V and 3 bases for J; bases not matched to a gene: 5. The CDR3 here is CASSPQQGDTGELFF. The CDR3 nucleotides are TGTGCCAGCAGCCCTCAACAGGGGGACACCGGGGAGCTGTTTTTT.

The V call is TRBV27, the J call TRBJ2-5; the match to TRBD2 covers 9 bases. The J call may be mistaken, given a closer DNA end match to TRBJ2-7. Germline V CDR1 and CDR2: MNHEY, SMNVEV (reference sequence). This CDR3 spans 14 amino acids. The CDR3 here is CASSLGREGTEQYF. Written as DNA, the CDR3 is TGTGCCAGCAGTTTGGGGCGGGAGGGTACCGAGCAGTACTTC.

There are a few counts of this clonotype. The J gene is TRBJ2-4, the V gene TRBV3-1; D is possibly TRBD2 (6 bases). CDR3 length: 13 amino acids. V was clipped by 4 bases and J by 13 bases, with 17 bases between them. In germline, CDR1 is LGHDT, CDR2 YNNKEL (reference sequence). The CDR3 here is CASSPRDTSEQYF. CDR3 nucleotide sequence: TGTGCCAGCAGCCCGCGGGATACCTCAGAGCAGTACTTC.

V usage is TRBV19 and J usage is TRBJ2-3; possible D gene TRBD1, 6 bases. The CDR3 length is 16 residues. V was trimmed by 5 bases and J by 0 bases, leaving 15 bases between them. Germline V gives CDR1 LNHDA, CDR2 SQIVND (reference sequence). CDR3 DNA sequence: TGTGCCAGTAGTCCTCCGGGACAAACTAGCACAGATACGCAGTATTTT. The encoded protein is CASSPPGQTSTDTQYF.

This clonotype occurred a few times. V and J are TRBV28 and TRBJ2-5; no firm D call. This CDR3 is 12 amino acids long. V lost 3 bases and J 4 bases, leaving 6 bases between the germline ends. From germline, CDR1 is MDHEN and CDR2 SYDVKM. CDR3 region: CASSFARETQYF. In DNA, the CDR3 is TGTGCCAGCAGTTTTGCGCGAGAGACCCAGTACTTC. Filled out from reference TRBV28 and TRBJ2-5, the complete variable domain reads DVKVTQSSRYLVKRTGEKVFLECVQDMDHENMFWYRQDPGLGLRLIYFSYDVKMKEKGDIPEGYSVSREKKERFSLILESASTNQTSMYLCASSFARETQYFGPGTRLLVL.

This chain uses TRBV2 with TRBJ2-5; D unresolved. Germline V gene lookup returns CDR1 SNHLY and CDR2 FYNNEI. Trimming left V 6 bases short and J 0 bases short, with 14 bases between. This CDR3 contains 15 residues. CDR3 in DNA: TGTGCCAGCAGCCTAGACGGATGGTACCAAGAGACCCAGTACTTC. It encodes CASSLDGWYQETQYF.

This clonotype was counted only a few times. The J gene is TRBJ2-7, the V gene TRBV3-1; TRBD2 matches at 7 bases. The trim removed 4 bases at V and 0 bases at J, leaving 6 bases unmatched. The CDR3 spans 15 residues. Germline assignment: CDR1 LGHDT and CDR2 YNNKEL (reference sequence). The CDR3: CASSREGRSSYEQYF. As DNA, the CDR3 is TGTGCCAGCAGCCGGGAGGGTAGGAGCTCCTACGAGCAGTACTTC.

The rearrangement uses TRBV20-1 and TRBJ1-1, with D perhaps matching TRBD1 (5 bases). There are 15 residues in the CDR3. CDR1 is DFQATT, CDR2 SNEGSKA, per germline (reference sequence). V was cut by 3 bases and J by 6 bases, with 20 bases left in between. As DNA, the CDR3 is TGCAGTGCTAGCCTACACCAGGGCCCCGGATCTGAAGCTTTCTTT. Protein sequence: CSASLHQGPGSEAFF.

The rearrangement links TRBV29-1 to TRBJ1-1, with D possibly matching TRBD1 (5 bases). V was trimmed by 4 bases and J by 4 bases, leaving 19 bases between them. CDR1 is SQVTM, CDR2 ANQGSEA, per germline. The CDR3 extends over 15 amino acids. The CDR3 loop reads CSVGSGGGDFTEAFF. The CDR3 DNA reads as TGCAGCGTTGGATCCGGCGGGGGGGACTTCACTGAAGCTTTCTTT.

The chain joins TRBV15 to TRBJ2-1; D not certain. V was cut by 5 bases and J by 5 bases, with 10 bases left in between. This CDR3 is built from 13 residues. Germline V gives CDR1 LNHNV, CDR2 YYDKDF (reference sequence). This chain's CDR3 is CATSVHFNNEQFF. Written as DNA, the CDR3 is TGTGCCACCAGCGTTCACTTCAACAATGAGCAGTTCTTC. Supplemented by reference TRBV15 and TRBJ2-1, the full variable domain reads DAMVIQNPRYQVTQFGKPVTLSCSQTLNHNVMYWYQQKSSQAPKLLFHYYDKDFNNEADTPDNFQSRRPNTSFCFLDIRSPGLGDTAMYLCATSVHFNNEQFFGPGTRLTVL.

This clonotype appeared a single time. The chain joins TRBV18 to TRBJ2-6; D possibly matches TRBD1 or TRBD2 (6 bases each). Trimming removed 4 bases at V and 1 base at J, with 20 bases between. Germline V CDR1 and CDR2: KGHSH, LQKENI. The CDR3 has 19 residues. The CDR3 sequence is CASSRGAGTASSGANVLTF. In DNA form, the CDR3 reads TGTGCCAGCTCACGGGGGGCAGGGACGGCTTCATCTGGGGCCAACGTCCTGACTTTC.

As DNA, the CDR3 is TGTGCCAGCAGCCCACCATGGGGAGCGGGAGGGCACAGATACGCGTATTTT. Its protein is CASSPPWGAGGHRYAYF. V and J are TRBV9 and TRBJ2-3, with 10 nucleotides matching TRBD2. Trimming cost V 4 bases and J 14 bases; bases outside gene matches: 22. Germline-derived CDR1 and CDR2 are SGDLS and YYNGEE. The CDR3 is 17 residues long.

The V gene is TRBV11-3, the J gene TRBJ1-5; a possible D gene is TRBD1 (6 bases). CDR1 and CDR2 from the germline V gene are SGHNT and YENEEA. The CDR3 length is 19 residues. V dropped 0 bases and J dropped 4 bases, with 22 bases sitting between them. CDR3 in amino acids: CASSLDPLEGGEGNQPQHF. The CDR3 region has the DNA TGTGCCAGCAGCTTAGACCCCCTGGAAGGGGGGGAAGGAAATCAGCCCCAGCATTTT. Variable domain in full (rest from reference TRBV11-3 and TRBJ1-5): EAGVVQSPRYKIIEKKQPVAFWCNPISGHNTLYWYLQNLGQGPELLIRYENEEAVDDSQLPKDRFSAERLKGVDSTLKIQPAELGDSAVYLCASSLDPLEGGEGNQPQHFGDGTRLSIL.

The chain combines TRBV24-1 with TRBJ1-2, with 8 bases matching TRBD1. CDR3 length: 15 amino acids. Germline CDR1 and CDR2: KGHDR and SFDVKD. J lost 4 bases, V lost 4 bases, and 7 bases had no gene match. The CDR3 DNA reads TGTGCCACCAGTGACCCACAGGGGGGGAGCTATGGCTACACCTTC. Its protein is CATSDPQGGSYGYTF.

The chain couples TRBV20-1 to TRBJ2-3, with no clear D. Germline CDR1 DFQATT, CDR2 SNEGSKA (reference sequence). V was shortened by 0 bases and J by 14 bases, with 18 bases between the two germline ends. The CDR3 contains 13 residues. CDR3 protein: CSARDLDSRYAYF. In nucleotides, the CDR3 is TGCAGTGCTAGAGATCTCGATAGCAGATACGCGTATTTT.

This clonotype was counted a few times. The V and J genes are TRBV29-1 and TRBJ2-7; D unclear. The CDR3 runs to 13 residues. The germline CDR1 and CDR2 sequences are SQVTM and ANQGSEA. Trimming took off 4 bases at V and 0 bases at J, with 10 bases between the two ends. The CDR3 loop reads CSVAASLSYEQYF. CDR3 DNA: TGCAGCGTTGCAGCAAGCCTCTCCTACGAGCAGTACTTC.

In DNA, the CDR3 is TGTGCCAGCAGTCTTCAGCGGGAGAAGTACTTC. It specifies CASSLQREKYF. The chain carries TRBV28 and TRBJ2-5, with 8 bases lining up with TRBD2. CDR3 length: 11 residues. Germline CDR1 is MDHEN and CDR2 is SYDVKM. V shed 5 bases, J shed 12 bases, and the junction held 5 bases outside the gene matches.

The chain links TRBV11-2 to TRBJ2-1, with a possible D match to TRBD2 (6 bases). The CDR3 covers 14 residues. V was pared by 5 bases and J by 3 bases, with 11 bases between. Germline V CDR1 and CDR2: SGHAT, FQNNGV. This CDR3 reads CASSGDSFYNEQFF. DNA of the CDR3: TGTGCCAGCAGCGGGGACTCGTTCTACAATGAGCAGTTCTTC.

This clonotype has only a few counts. The chain is built from TRBV7-2 and TRBJ2-4; TRBD2 matches 7 bases. The end of the DNA aligns better with TRBJ2-7, so the J call may be wrong. The CDR3 loop spans 14 amino acids. The germline gives CDR1 SGHTA, CDR2 FQGNSA. The DNA for the CDR3 is TGTGCCAGCAGCGCCCCGGGGGGACCTTACGAGCAGTACTTC. Translation gives CASSAPGGPYEQYF.

This clonotype was observed a handful of times. The CDR3 DNA reads TGCAGTGCTAGAGATAGCGGGAGAGGGACCTACGAGCAGTACTTC. Amino acids: CSARDSGRGTYEQYF. The chain recombines TRBV20-1 with TRBJ2-7; 9 bases map to TRBD2. The length of the CDR3 is 15 residues. V gave up 0 bases and J gave up 2 bases; unmatched junction bases: 5. Germline V gives CDR1 DFQATT, CDR2 SNEGSKA (reference sequence).

The chain combines TRBV9 with TRBJ2-1, with 9 nucleotides matching TRBD2. CDR1 and CDR2 (germline): SGDLS, YYNGEE. The CDR3 has 16 residues. The V and J ends lost 3 bases and 10 bases, in that order; junction bases with no gene match: 14. CDR3 protein: CASSARVVAGAGEQFF. The CDR3 nucleotides are TGTGCCAGCAGCGCCAGGGTGGTAGCGGGAGCTGGGGAGCAGTTCTTC.

V is TRBV5-5 and J is TRBJ2-6; 8 bases line up with TRBD1. The CDR3 sequence is 18 residues long. V was pared by 0 bases and J by 0 bases, with 5 bases of the junction left unmatched. CDR1 is SGHKS and CDR2 is YYEKEE in the germline V gene (reference sequence). CDR3 residues: CASSLVDRARSGANVLTF. Written as DNA, the CDR3 is TGTGCCAGCAGCTTGGTGGACAGGGCCCGCTCTGGGGCCAACGTCCTGACTTTC.

This chain connects TRBV7-2 to TRBJ1-1; 7 bases match TRBD1. With V trimmed by 4 bases and J by 5 bases, 7 bases remained unmatched. CDR1 and CDR2 (germline): SGHTA, FQGNSA. This CDR3 is 14 amino acids long. The CDR3 DNA is TGTGCCAGCAGCTGGAACAGGGGTATGACTGAAGCTTTCTTT. Translating it yields CASSWNRGMTEAFF.